Listed below are T cell receptor beta chains from one sample, sequenced in a study of T cells in Graves' hyperthyroidism and ophthalmopathy. A single record per CDR3 protein comes from TCRdb applying MiXCR to the multiplex PCR reads. This table holds around 420,000 distinct CDR3 sequences, 15% to 19% found once. Material: blood. Receptors were obtained from a woman between 18 and 29 years old with Graves' hyperthyroidism. The CDR3 runs from the conserved cysteine through the conserved F or W. The D gene is left open where the match is weak. Rows may omit the clone size; those that give it use once, few, many or a size class.

clone_size j_call v_call d_call cdr3_length cdr3_nt cdr3_aa
many TRBJ2-3 TRBV7-3 - 18 TGTGCCAGCAGCTTAAATCGTCCAAGCGGAAGAGGGGCAGATACGCAGTATTTT CASSLNRPSGRGADTQYF
many TRBJ1-5 TRBV7-9 TRBD1 16 TGTGCCAGCAGCCTAGACAGGGGGTATGGCAATCAGCCCCAGCATTTT CASSLDRGYGNQPQHF
many TRBJ2-7 TRBV20-1 TRBD2 14 TGCAGTGCTACCTCCGGGAGGTTCTCCTACGAGCAGTACTTC CSATSGRFSYEQYF
many TRBJ2-3 TRBV24-1 - 12 TGTGCCACCAGTGCCAGCGCAGATACGCAGTATTTT CATSASADTQYF
- TRBJ2-7 TRBV29-1 - 13 TGCAGCGTTGAAGGGGGGGACTCCTACGAGCAGTACTTC CSVEGGDSYEQYF
many TRBJ2-3 TRBV3-1 - 11 TGTGCCAGCAGCCAAGAAGATACGCAGTATTTT CASSQEDTQYF
- TRBJ2-5 TRBV9 TRBD2 16 TGTGCCAGCAGCGCCCGGACTAGCGGGAGTAGGGAGACCCAGTACTTC CASSARTSGSRETQYF
many TRBJ1-2 TRBV3-1 TRBD1 15 TGTGCCAGCAGCCAAAAGGGACAGATCTGGCATGGCTACACCTTC CASSQKGQIWHGYTF
many TRBJ2-3 TRBV18 - 14 TGTGCCAGCTCACCAGTGGGCCTAGACTATACGCAGTATTTT CASSPVGLDYTQYF
many TRBJ1-1 TRBV10-3 TRBD1 14 TGTGCCATCAGTCCCCAGGGGGGCCGGGGTGAAGCTTTCTTT CAISPQGGRGEAFF
- TRBJ2-5 TRBV10-3 - 12 TGTGCCATCAGTGAGTCGCCTGGGACCCAGTACTTC CAISESPGTQYF
few TRBJ1-5 TRBV7-2 - 16 TGTGCCAGCAGCACACGGGCCCCGGGGGGCAATCAGCCCCAGCATTTT CASSTRAPGGNQPQHF
many TRBJ2-2 TRBV3-1 TRBD2 18 TGTGCCAGCAGCCACGGAATAGCGGGAGGGCCGGGAACCGGGGAGCTGTTTTTT CASSHGIAGGPGTGELFF
many TRBJ2-1 TRBV10-3 - 14 TGTGCCATCAGTGAGGGGCACACCTACAATGAGCAGTTCTTC CAISEGHTYNEQFF
many TRBJ2-3 TRBV12-3/TRBV12-4 - 14 TGTGCCAGCAGTTTAAACAGTCGCACAGATACGCAGTATTTT CASSLNSRTDTQYF
few TRBJ2-7 TRBV7-8 TRBD2 15 TGTGCCAGCAGCCCAATAGCGGGAGGGCTCTACGAGCAGTACTTC CASSPIAGGLYEQYF
many TRBJ1-1 TRBV2 - 13 TGTGCCAGCAGACCCCAAGGGAACACTGAAGCTTTCTTT CASRPQGNTEAFF
many TRBJ2-7 TRBV5-1 - 15 TGCGCCAGCAGTGTCGTACGGGAAGAAACCTACGAGCAGTACTTC CASSVVREETYEQYF
many TRBJ2-3 TRBV2 TRBD2 15 TGTGCCAGCAGTGAAATGAGCGGGAGTACACATACGCAGTATTTT CASSEMSGSTHTQYF
many TRBJ2-7 TRBV7-8 - 14 TGTGCCAGCAGCTTATCTCGGACTACCTACGAGCAGTACTTC CASSLSRTTYEQYF
many TRBJ2-7 TRBV2 - 13 TGTGCCAGCATGGCAGACCTCCGTAGGGTGCAGTACTTC CASMADLRRVQYF
- TRBJ1-2 TRBV7-9 - 13 TGTGCCAGCAGCTTAGCGTCAATAGGGGGCTACACCTTC CASSLASIGGYTF
many TRBJ2-3 TRBV18 - 15 TGTGCCAGCTCGTCCTCTGGAGTAGAGGCAGATACGCAGTATTTT CASSSSGVEADTQYF
many TRBJ1-5 TRBV19 - 15 TGTGCCAGTAGTCCTACAGGGCTCAAGGATCAGCCCCAGCATTTT CASSPTGLKDQPQHF